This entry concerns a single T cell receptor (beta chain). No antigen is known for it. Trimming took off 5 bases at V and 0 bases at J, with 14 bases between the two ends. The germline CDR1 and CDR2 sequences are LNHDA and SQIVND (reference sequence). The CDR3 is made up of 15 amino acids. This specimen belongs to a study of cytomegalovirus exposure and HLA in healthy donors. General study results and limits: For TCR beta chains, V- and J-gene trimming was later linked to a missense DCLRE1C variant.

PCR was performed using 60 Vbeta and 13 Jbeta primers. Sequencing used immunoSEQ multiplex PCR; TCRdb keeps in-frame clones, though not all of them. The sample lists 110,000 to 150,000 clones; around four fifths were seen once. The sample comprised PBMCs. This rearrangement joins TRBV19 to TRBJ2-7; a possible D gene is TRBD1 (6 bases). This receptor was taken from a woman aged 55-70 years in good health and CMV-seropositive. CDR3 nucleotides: TGTGCCAGTAGTGGCGGAGACAGGTCCTCCTACGAGCAGTACTTC. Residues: CASSGGDRSSYEQYF. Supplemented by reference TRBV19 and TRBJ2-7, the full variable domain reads DGGITQSPKYLFRKEGQNVTLSCEQNLNHDAMYWYRQDPGQGLRLIYYSQIVNDFQKGDIAEGYSVSREKKESFPLTVTSAQKNPTAFYLCASSGGDRSSYEQYFGPGTRLTVT.